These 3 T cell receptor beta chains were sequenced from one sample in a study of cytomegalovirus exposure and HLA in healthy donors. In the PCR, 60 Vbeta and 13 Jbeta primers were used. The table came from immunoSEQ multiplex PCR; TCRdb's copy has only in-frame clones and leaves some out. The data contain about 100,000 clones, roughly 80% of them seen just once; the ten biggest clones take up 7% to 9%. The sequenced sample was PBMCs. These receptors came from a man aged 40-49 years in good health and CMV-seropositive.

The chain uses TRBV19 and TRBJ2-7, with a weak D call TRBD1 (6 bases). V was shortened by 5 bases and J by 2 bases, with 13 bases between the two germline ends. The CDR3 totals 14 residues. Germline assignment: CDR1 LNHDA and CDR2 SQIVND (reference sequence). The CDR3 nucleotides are TGTGCCAGTAGTCCCCTGGACAGTACCTACGAGCAGTACTTC. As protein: CASSPLDSTYEQYF. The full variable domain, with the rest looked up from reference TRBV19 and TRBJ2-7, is DGGITQSPKYLFRKEGQNVTLSCEQNLNHDAMYWYRQDPGQGLRLIYYSQIVNDFQKGDIAEGYSVSREKKESFPLTVTSAQKNPTAFYLCASSPLDSTYEQYFGPGTRLTVT.

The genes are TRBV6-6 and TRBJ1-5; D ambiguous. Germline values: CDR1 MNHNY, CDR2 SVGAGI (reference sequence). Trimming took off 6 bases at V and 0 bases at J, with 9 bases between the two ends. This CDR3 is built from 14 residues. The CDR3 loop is CASREPNSNQPQHF. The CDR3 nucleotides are TGTGCCAGCAGGGAGCCGAATAGCAATCAGCCCCAGCATTTT.

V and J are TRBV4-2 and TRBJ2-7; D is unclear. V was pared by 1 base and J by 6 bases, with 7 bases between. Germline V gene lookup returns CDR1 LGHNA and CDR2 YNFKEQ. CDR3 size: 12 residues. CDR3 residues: CASSQGLSEQYF. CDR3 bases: TGTGCCAGCAGCCAAGGTCTCTCCGAGCAGTACTTC.